This T cell receptor (beta chain) appears in the sequencing data of a study of long-term antiretroviral therapy in people with HIV. Investigators performed immunoSEQ version v3.0 at survey level. TCRdb's table, derived via immunoSEQ multiplex PCR, lists solely in-frame clones and lacks some. The data show about 16,000 clones, about 79% seen once. CDR3 length equals 15 residues. Trimming stripped 1 base from V and 5 bases from J, with 11 bases between. CDR1 is SGHAT and CDR2 is FQDESV in the germline V gene (reference sequence). The source of this sequence is a woman in her 50s with HIV. The sample in question was unsorted PBMCs, obtained 1.5 years before starting antiretroviral therapy. The chain recombines TRBV11-1 with TRBJ2-2; D is ambiguous. The DNA of the CDR3 is TGTGCCAGCAGCTTAGTCCGCGGTTCAACCGGGGAGCTGTTTTTT. Residues: CASSLVRGSTGELFF.